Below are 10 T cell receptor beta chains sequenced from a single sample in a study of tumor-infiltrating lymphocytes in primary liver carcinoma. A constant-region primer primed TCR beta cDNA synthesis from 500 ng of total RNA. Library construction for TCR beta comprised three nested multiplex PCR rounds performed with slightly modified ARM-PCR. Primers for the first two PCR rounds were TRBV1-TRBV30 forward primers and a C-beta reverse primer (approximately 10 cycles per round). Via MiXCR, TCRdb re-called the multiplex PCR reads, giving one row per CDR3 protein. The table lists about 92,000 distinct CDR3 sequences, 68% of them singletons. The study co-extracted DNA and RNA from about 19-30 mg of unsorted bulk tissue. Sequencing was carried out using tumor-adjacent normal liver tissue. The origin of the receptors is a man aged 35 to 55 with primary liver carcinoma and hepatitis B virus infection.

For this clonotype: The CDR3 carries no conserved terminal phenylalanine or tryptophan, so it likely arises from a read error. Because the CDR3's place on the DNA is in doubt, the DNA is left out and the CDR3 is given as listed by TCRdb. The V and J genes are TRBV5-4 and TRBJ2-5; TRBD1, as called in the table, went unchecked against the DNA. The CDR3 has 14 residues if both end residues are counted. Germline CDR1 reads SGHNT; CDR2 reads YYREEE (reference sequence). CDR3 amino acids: CASSGGTEWETQHY.

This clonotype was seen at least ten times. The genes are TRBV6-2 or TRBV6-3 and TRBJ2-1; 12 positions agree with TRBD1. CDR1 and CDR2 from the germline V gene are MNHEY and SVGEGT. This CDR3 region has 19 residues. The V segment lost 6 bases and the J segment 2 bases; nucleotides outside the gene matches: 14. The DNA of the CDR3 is TGTGCCAGCAGCCCGGGGGACAGGGGGCTGGGAATGACCTACAATGAGCAGTTCTTC. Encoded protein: CASSPGDRGLGMTYNEQFF.

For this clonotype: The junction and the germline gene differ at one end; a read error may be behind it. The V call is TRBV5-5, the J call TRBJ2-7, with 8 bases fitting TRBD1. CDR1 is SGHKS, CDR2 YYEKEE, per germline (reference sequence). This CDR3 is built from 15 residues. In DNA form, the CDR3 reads TGTGTCAGCAGCTTTAGGGTGACAGGGGATTACGAGCAGTACTTC. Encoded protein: CVSSFRVTGDYEQYF.

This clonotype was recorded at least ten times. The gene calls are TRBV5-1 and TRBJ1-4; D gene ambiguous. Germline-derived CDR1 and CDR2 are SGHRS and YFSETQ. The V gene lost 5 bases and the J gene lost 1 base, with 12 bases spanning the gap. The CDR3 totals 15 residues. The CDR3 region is CASSPDGVTNEKLFF. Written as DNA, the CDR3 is TGCGCCAGCAGTCCCGATGGGGTAACTAATGAAAAACTGTTTTTT.

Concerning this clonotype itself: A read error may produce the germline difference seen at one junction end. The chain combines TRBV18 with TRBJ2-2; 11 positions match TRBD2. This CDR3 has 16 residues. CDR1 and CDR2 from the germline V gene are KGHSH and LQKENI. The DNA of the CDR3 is TGTGCCGGCTCACCAACAACTAGCGGGAGTTTTGGGGAGCTGTTTTTT. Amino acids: CAGSPTTSGSFGELFF.

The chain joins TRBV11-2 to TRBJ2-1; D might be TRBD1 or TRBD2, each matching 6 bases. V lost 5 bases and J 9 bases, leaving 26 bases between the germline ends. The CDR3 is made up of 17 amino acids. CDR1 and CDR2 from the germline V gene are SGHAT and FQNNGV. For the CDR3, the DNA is TGTGCCAGCAGCCTCCTAACAGGGTGGGGGGCCGGCGGTGAGCAGTTCTTC. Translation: CASSLLTGWGAGGEQFF.

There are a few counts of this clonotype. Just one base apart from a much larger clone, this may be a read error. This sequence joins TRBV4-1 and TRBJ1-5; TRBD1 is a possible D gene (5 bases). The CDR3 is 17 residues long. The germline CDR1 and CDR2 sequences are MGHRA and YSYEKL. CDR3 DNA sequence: TGCGCCGGCAGCGATGTCAGTGGGGGTTATAGCAATCAGCCCCAGCATTTT. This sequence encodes CAGSDVSGGYSNQPQHF.

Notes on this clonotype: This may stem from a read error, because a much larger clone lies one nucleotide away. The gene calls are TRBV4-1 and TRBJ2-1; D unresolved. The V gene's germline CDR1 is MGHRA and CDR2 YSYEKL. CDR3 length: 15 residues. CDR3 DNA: TGCGCCAGCAGCCAAGGGGAACCCCCCTACAATGAGCAGATCTTC. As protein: CASSQGEPPYNEQIF.

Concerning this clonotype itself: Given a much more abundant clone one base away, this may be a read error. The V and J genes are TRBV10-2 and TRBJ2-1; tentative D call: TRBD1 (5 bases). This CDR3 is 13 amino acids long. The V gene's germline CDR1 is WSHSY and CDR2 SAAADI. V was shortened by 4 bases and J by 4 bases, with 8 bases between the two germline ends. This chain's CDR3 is CASSAQVYNEQFF. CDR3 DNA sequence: TGCGCCAGCAGTGCACAGGTTTACAATGAGCAGTTCTTC.

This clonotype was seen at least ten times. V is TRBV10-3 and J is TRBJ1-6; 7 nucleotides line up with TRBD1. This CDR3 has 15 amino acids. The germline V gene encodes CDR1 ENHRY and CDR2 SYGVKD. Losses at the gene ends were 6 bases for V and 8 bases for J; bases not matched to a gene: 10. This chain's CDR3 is CAIRKEAGGDSPLHF. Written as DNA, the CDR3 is TGTGCCATCAGGAAGGAGGCAGGGGGTGATTCACCCCTCCACTTT.